The 17 T cell receptor beta chains below all came from one sample that was sequenced in a study of regulatory T cells in long-lasting Graves disease. Time point meaning: persistent/refractory GD, antithyroid drugs over 5 years with positive TRAb. The authors made the TCR library using RNA they extracted from PBMCs. Investigators prepared the TCR beta libraries by applying iRepertoire HTBI primers and Arm-PCR of CDR3 regions. TCRdb independently ran MiXCR on the multiplex PCR reads; one entry per CDR3 protein. Counted here are 400,000 to 500,000 distinct CDR3 sequences, about a fifth occurring once; the ten biggest clones make up about 6.6%. Here the sequenced sample was peripheral blood mononuclear cells (PBMCs), taken when the disease was refractory, from a patient treated with antithyroid drugs. The receptor set was obtained from a female donor with Graves disease.

Of note for this clonotype: A much larger clone lies one base from this, so it may be a read error. This chain links TRBV2 with TRBJ1-4; D uncertain. Germline loops: CDR1 SNHLY, CDR2 FYNNEI. There are 15 residues in the CDR3. The CDR3 DNA follows: TGTGCCAGCGGTGAATCGGGCACTTCTAATGAAAAACTGTTTTTT. This gives the protein CASGESGTSNEKLFF.

The chain uses TRBV5-1 and TRBJ2-3; D is tentatively TRBD1 or TRBD2 (5 bases each). In germline, CDR1 is SGHRS, CDR2 YFSETQ. CDR3 length: 15 residues. V lost 4 bases, J lost 3 bases, and 15 bases lay in between. As DNA, the CDR3 is TGCGCCAGCAGCCGGGGACGGACACCGACAGATACGCAGTATTTT. Its protein product is CASSRGRTPTDTQYF.

The V and J genes are TRBV27 and TRBJ2-2; no reliable D call. Between the trimmed V and J ends, which lost 6 bases and 6 bases, there was a span of 8 bases. The germline V gene encodes CDR1 MNHEY and CDR2 SMNVEV (reference sequence). The CDR3 covers 12 residues. CDR3 residues: CASRPGAGELFF. The CDR3 DNA reads as TGTGCCAGCAGACCCGGCGCCGGGGAGCTGTTTTTT.

The J gene is TRBJ1-6, the V gene TRBV4-1; D unclear. Trimming cost V 0 bases and J 7 bases, with 22 bases left between them. Germline values: CDR1 MGHRA, CDR2 YSYEKL. There are 19 residues in the CDR3. This CDR3 is CASSQDAPDRRQGNSPLHF. In DNA, the CDR3 is TGCGCCAGCAGCCAAGATGCCCCGGACCGGCGCCAAGGGAATTCACCCCTCCACTTT.

This chain joins TRBV11-2 and TRBJ1-3, with D hard to call. Germline CDR1 reads SGHAT; CDR2 reads FQNNGV. The V end was cut by 5 bases, the J end by 0 bases, with 5 bases between. This CDR3 has 13 residues. CDR3 sequence reads: CASSPPSGNTIYF. The CDR3 coding sequence is TGTGCCAGCAGCCCTCCCTCTGGAAACACCATATATTTT. The full variable domain, completed using reference TRBV11-2 and TRBJ1-3, is EAGVAQSPRYKIIEKRQSVAFWCNPISGHATLYWYQQILGQGPKLLIQFQNNGVVDDSQLPKDRFSAERLKGVDSTLKIQPAKLEDSAVYLCASSPPSGNTIYFGEGSWLTVV.

This chain links TRBV7-9 with TRBJ2-2; tentative D call: TRBD2 (6 bases). This CDR3 contains 16 residues. Per germline, CDR1 SEHNR and CDR2 FQNEAQ (reference sequence). Trimming removed 5 bases from V and 1 base from J, with 14 bases in between. DNA for the CDR3: TGTGCCAGCAGCGTGGCGGGACCGGGGAACACCGGGGAGCTGTTTTTT. Residues: CASSVAGPGNTGELFF.

This clonotype was seen at least ten times. The chain combines TRBV11-3 with TRBJ1-1; D not certain. V was pared by 5 bases and J by 4 bases, with 8 bases between. CDR3 length: 12 amino acids. From germline, CDR1 is SGHNT and CDR2 YENEEA. The CDR3 DNA reads as TGTGCCAGCAGCCCTGACGGCACTGAAGCTTTCTTT. Translating it yields CASSPDGTEAFF.

This clonotype was found a few times. The V gene is TRBV5-1, the J gene TRBJ2-3; maybe TRBD1 (6 bases). The V gene's germline CDR1 is SGHRS and CDR2 YFSETQ. The CDR3 runs 16 residues. Trimming left V 6 bases short and J 0 bases short, with 17 bases between. As DNA, the CDR3 is TGCGCCAGCACCCTATTAAGGACAGCTAGCACAGATACGCAGTATTTT. The encoded protein is CASTLLRTASTDTQYF.

This clonotype was picked up a small number of times. The chain links TRBV6-1 to TRBJ1-3; a possible D gene is TRBD1 (5 bases). Per the germline V gene, CDR1 is MNHNS and CDR2 is SASEGT. The CDR3 is 15 residues long. Trimming pared 6 bases from V and 0 bases from J, leaving 12 bases between. This chain's CDR3 is CASRRDGSSGNTIYF. DNA of the CDR3: TGTGCCAGCAGGAGGGACGGATCCTCTGGAAACACCATATATTTT.

The rearrangement uses TRBV5-8 and TRBJ2-7; D not resolved. The CDR3 has 14 amino acids. Germline CDR1 is SGHTS and CDR2 is YDEGEE. Trimming cost V 4 bases and J 4 bases, with 15 bases left between them. The CDR3 bases are TGTGCCAGCAGCGCCATCGGCATGTCTTACGAGCAGTACTTC. Protein product: CASSAIGMSYEQYF.

This clonotype was found a few times. V and J are TRBV25-1 and TRBJ2-2; D may be TRBD2 (5 bases). The CDR3 contains 19 residues. The germline gives CDR1 MGHDK, CDR2 SYGVNS. Trimming pared 5 bases from V and 0 bases from J, leaving 22 bases between. Written as DNA, the CDR3 is TGTGCCAGCAGTCTACGGCTGGACTTAGAGGGAGCGAACACCGGGGAGCTGTTTTTT. Amino acid sequence: CASSLRLDLEGANTGELFF.

The genes are TRBV20-1 and TRBJ2-3; 8 bases are shared with TRBD2. CDR3 length: 17 amino acids. Germline CDR1 DFQATT, CDR2 SNEGSKA (reference sequence). Trimming took 3 bases from V and 2 from J; bases not matched to a gene: 13. The CDR3 DNA follows: TGCAGTGCTAGGCCCCCTACTAGCGGCCCTCTCACAGATACGCAGTATTTT. Translation: CSARPPTSGPLTDTQYF.

V is TRBV6-1 and J is TRBJ2-7; 12 bases are a match to TRBD2. J gave up 2 bases and V 5 bases, and 4 bases lay outside the gene matches. The CDR3 has 15 amino acids. CDR1 and CDR2 (germline): MNHNS, SASEGT. In DNA form, the CDR3 reads TGTGCCAGCAGTACGCGACTAGCGGGGGCCTACGAGCAGTACTTC. Protein: CASSTRLAGAYEQYF.

In this sample, this clonotype turned up a few times. V is TRBV12-3 or TRBV12-4 and J is TRBJ1-3; 10 bases fit TRBD1. V trimming: 6 bases; J trimming: 4 bases; junction bases outside the gene matches: 3. This CDR3 has 14 residues. CDR3 DNA sequence: TGTGCCAGCAGCGACAGGGGGCAAGGAAACACCATATATTTT. This encodes CASSDRGQGNTIYF.

To note about this clonotype: Given a much more abundant clone one base away, this may be a read error. The V call is TRBV24-1, the J call TRBJ1-5; D remains unclear. The CDR3 covers 10 residues. Germline V CDR1 and CDR2: KGHDR, SFDVKD. Trimming stripped 12 bases from V and 6 bases from J, with 8 bases between. DNA of the CDR3: TGTGCCGCCAACGGTCAGCCCCAGCATTTT. Translated: CAANGQPQHF.

The chain is built from TRBV24-1 and TRBJ2-5; 12 positions match TRBD2. Trimming at V came to 4 bases and at J to 2 bases, leaving 1 base not matched to a gene. CDR1 is KGHDR, CDR2 SFDVKD, per germline. This CDR3 region has 15 residues. CDR3 protein: CATSETSGSQETQYF. CDR3 DNA sequence: TGTGCCACCAGTGAGACTAGCGGGAGTCAAGAGACCCAGTACTTC.

This clonotype has a count of ten or more. V is TRBV12-3 or TRBV12-4 and J is TRBJ1-5; TRBD1 matches 7 bases. The CDR3 is 16 residues long. Trimming removed 6 bases from V and 0 bases from J; junction bases left unmatched: 8. This CDR3 reads CASRPGGTDSNQPQHF. The DNA for the CDR3 is TGTGCCAGCAGGCCTGGGGGGACAGATAGCAATCAGCCCCAGCATTTT.